These 18 T cell receptor beta chains came from one sample sequenced in a study of blood T cell repertoires in COVID-19. TCRdb keeps only in-frame clones here, not all; method: immunoSEQ multiplex PCR. The sample yields approximately 71,000 clones, 88% seen once. Sequenced sample: peripheral blood. The receptor source for this set is a human donor in a cohort sampled during active COVID-19.

V is TRBV18 and J is TRBJ1-1; TRBD1 aligns across 7 bases. V lost 1 base, J lost 1 base, and 6 bases stayed unmatched. Germline CDR1 KGHSH, CDR2 LQKENI. CDR3 length: 16 amino acids. The CDR3 reads CASSPRRGRENTEAFF. The CDR3 nucleotides are TGTGCCAGCTCACCACGAAGGGGGCGGGAGAACACTGAAGCTTTCTTT.

The rearrangement links TRBV30 to TRBJ2-6; perhaps TRBD2 as D (6 bases). Between the trimmed V and J ends, which lost 8 bases and 0 bases, there was a span of 14 bases. The CDR3 contains 15 residues. CDR1 is GTSNPN and CDR2 is SVGIG in the germline V gene (reference sequence). CDR3 DNA: TGTGCCGGAGGGAAGGGAGACTCTGGGGCCAACGTCCTGACTTTC. Residues: CAGGKGDSGANVLTF.

The rearrangement links TRBV21-1 to TRBJ1-1. TRBV21-1 is deemed a pseudogene. The CDR3 contains 15 residues. CDR3 DNA sequence: TGTGCCAGCAGCAAAGCATTAGGGAGGAACACTGAAGCTTTCTTT. Encoded protein: CASSKALGRNTEAFF.

The chain recombines TRBV12-3 or TRBV12-4 with TRBJ1-5; D perhaps matches TRBD1 (5 bases). The CDR3 consists of 13 residues. V lost 3 bases and J lost 7, with 10 bases in between. The CDR3 spells CASSFKGLQPQHF. The CDR3 DNA reads TGTGCCAGCAGTTTTAAGGGGTTACAGCCCCAGCATTTT.

This rearrangement joins TRBV2 to TRBJ2-7; unclear D gene. Germline loops: CDR1 SNHLY, CDR2 FYNNEI. Deletions cut 2 bases from V and 5 bases from J, with 16 bases between. CDR3 size: 15 residues. The CDR3 protein is CASSEIGVALDEQYF. In DNA form, the CDR3 reads TGTGCCAGCAGTGAAATTGGAGTGGCTCTTGACGAGCAGTACTTC.

The V call is TRBV5-4, the J call TRBJ2-1; D perhaps matches TRBD2 (6 bases). Between the trimmed V and J ends, which lost 4 bases and 13 bases, there was a span of 18 bases. Germline assignment: CDR1 SGHNT and CDR2 YYREEE (reference sequence). The length of the CDR3 is 13 residues. Written as DNA, the CDR3 is TGTGCCAGCAGCCCGACCCCTAGCGTCTTCCAGTTCTTC. It is translated as CASSPTPSVFQFF.

V is TRBV28 and J is TRBJ2-1; TRBD1 aligns across 7 bases. V was pared by 6 bases and J by 4 bases, with 9 bases of the junction left unmatched. CDR3 length: 15 amino acids. Germline V gene data show CDR1 as MDHEN and CDR2 as SYDVKM. The CDR3 loop is CASRNTGVKYNEQFF. CDR3 sequence (DNA): TGTGCCAGCAGAAATACAGGGGTTAAGTACAATGAGCAGTTCTTC.

The chain links TRBV19 to TRBJ2-5, with 10 bases aligning to TRBD2. The germline V gene encodes CDR1 LNHDA and CDR2 SQIVND (reference sequence). V lost 3 bases, J lost 4 bases, and 8 bases stayed unmatched. CDR3 length: 16 residues. CDR3 sequence (DNA): TGTGCCAGTAGTATTTCAAGCGGGGGGGCCGGAGAGACCCAGTACTTC. Translated, it gives CASSISSGGAGETQYF.

The V gene is TRBV11-3, the J gene TRBJ2-5, with a tentative D call TRBD1 (7 bases). The germline V gene has CDR1 SGHNT and CDR2 YENEEA. V was shortened by 6 bases and J by 2 bases, with 10 bases between the two germline ends. The CDR3 covers 13 residues. For the CDR3, the DNA is TGTGCCAGCAGTCCAGGGGGGCAAGAGACCCAGTACTTC. Protein: CASSPGGQETQYF.

The CDR3 bases are TGCAGTGCTAGTGCTCTAGCGGCGAGCTCCTACAATGAGCAGTTCTTC. Translating gives CSASALAASSYNEQFF. The chain uses TRBV20-1 and TRBJ2-1; TRBD2 aligns across 7 bases. Germline trimming cut 3 bases from V and 0 bases from J; bases unmatched to any gene: 8. The V gene's germline CDR1 is DFQATT and CDR2 SNEGSKA (reference sequence). The CDR3 runs to 16 residues.

This chain connects TRBV7-2 to TRBJ2-1; maybe TRBD2 (6 bases). Germline V gene lookup returns CDR1 SGHTA and CDR2 FQGNSA. The CDR3 consists of 15 residues. V shed 3 bases and J shed 4 bases, with 13 bases lying between them. The CDR3 sequence: CASSLDLSGYNEQFF. DNA for the CDR3: TGTGCCAGCAGCTTGGATCTTAGCGGATACAATGAGCAGTTCTTC.

In DNA, the CDR3 is TGTGCCAGCAGCTCTTCTACTTCCTACAATGAGCAGTTCTTC. It is translated as CASSSSTSYNEQFF. The V and J genes are TRBV5-5 and TRBJ2-1; no firm D call. CDR3 length: 14 amino acids. Trimming pared 3 bases from V and 1 base from J, leaving 8 bases between. The germline CDR1 and CDR2 sequences are SGHKS and YYEKEE (reference sequence).

The CDR3 nucleotides are TGTGCCAGCAGTCCAGACAGGGTCTCTGGAAACACCATATATTTT. Translated: CASSPDRVSGNTIYF. This chain joins TRBV6-5 and TRBJ1-3; 7 nucleotides match TRBD1. Germline assignment: CDR1 MNHEY and CDR2 SVGAGI. This CDR3 is 15 amino acids long. V dropped 5 bases and J dropped 0; count of bases not matched to a gene: 4.

The chain uses TRBV18 and TRBJ2-5, with 8 bases matching TRBD1. The CDR3 totals 14 residues. Germline V CDR1 and CDR2: KGHSH, LQKENI. With 2 bases clipped from V and 5 bases from J, the junction kept 4 bases outside the gene matches. In DNA, the CDR3 is TGTGCCAGCTCACCAGGTCACAGGGGGGAGACCCAGTACTTC. This encodes CASSPGHRGETQYF. Full variable domain (outside the CDR3, taken from reference TRBV18 and TRBJ2-5): NAGVMQNPRHLVRRRGQEARLRCSPMKGHSHVYWYRQLPEEGLKFMVYLQKENIIDESGMPKERFSAEFPKEGPSILRIQQVVRGDSAAYFCASSPGHRGETQYFGPGTRLLVL.

The chain uses TRBV10-2 and TRBJ2-1; 10 bases align to TRBD2. Germline loops: CDR1 WSHSY, CDR2 SAAADI. This CDR3 has 16 amino acids. After removal of 3 bases from V and 9 bases from J, the junction contained 11 bases not matched to a gene. The CDR3 here is CASSEPTSGKEGEQFF. CDR3 nucleotide sequence: TGCGCCAGCAGTGAACCAACTAGCGGGAAAGAGGGTGAGCAGTTCTTC.

This sequence joins TRBV29-1 and TRBJ1-2, with D unclear. The CDR3 is made up of 12 amino acids. Trimming stripped 7 bases from V and 0 bases from J, with 9 bases between. Germline CDR1 is SQVTM and CDR2 is ANQGSEA. CDR3 residues: CSAGSANYGYTF. CDR3 coding DNA: TGCAGCGCCGGGAGCGCTAACTATGGCTACACCTTC.

V gene TRBV20-1 combines with J gene TRBJ2-1; 8 bases match TRBD2. The germline CDR1 and CDR2 sequences are DFQATT and SNEGSKA (reference sequence). CDR3 length: 13 residues. With 3 bases clipped from V and 7 bases from J, the junction kept 5 bases outside the gene matches. CDR3 loop: CSASRSGGNEQFF. The CDR3 DNA is TGCAGTGCTAGTCGGAGCGGGGGTAATGAGCAGTTCTTC.

The CDR3 loop is CASNTAGDNSPLHF. CDR3 nucleotide sequence: TGTGCCAGCAACACGGCAGGCGATAATTCACCCCTCCACTTT. This rearrangement joins TRBV28 to TRBJ1-6, with D hard to call. The CDR3 consists of 14 residues. Germline lookup yields CDR1 MDHEN and CDR2 SYDVKM. The ends were cut back, 7 bases at V and 5 bases at J, with 12 bases in the middle.